The clone carrying this T cell receptor beta chain was picked up many times. The antigen is unknown. This specimen belongs to a study of T cells in Graves' hyperthyroidism and ophthalmopathy. Study-level background: Once the initial diagnosis was made, peripheral blood was obtained before any treatment.

Findings of the study overall: Blood also carried most thyroid clonotypes expanded above 0.001. The model anticipated ophthalmopathy a median approximately 6.6 months pre-onset.

Trimming took off 8 bases at V and 2 bases at J, with 13 bases between the two ends. The CDR3 consists of 13 residues. Per germline, CDR1 LNHDA and CDR2 SQIVND (reference sequence). Disease lasting under 3 months, a NOSPECS grade of at least 4, and a Clinical Activity Score of at least 3 were features of the ophthalmopathy patients. Regions amplified from RNA transcripts were the TCR beta CDR3 regions. HTBI primers were used for first-round RT-PCR of the TCR CDR3. Each CDR3 protein is one row after TCRdb ran MiXCR on the multiplex PCR reads. The table lists approximately 610,000 distinct CDR3 sequences, under 15% of them singletons.

This sequence joins TRBV19 and TRBJ2-7; TRBD2 might be the D (5 bases). The source of this sequence is a woman aged 40 to 49 with Graves' ophthalmopathy. The source material was blood. The chain's CDR3 is CASSATEAYEQYF. DNA of the CDR3: TGTGCCAGTTCCGCTACGGAGGCCTACGAGCAGTACTTC.